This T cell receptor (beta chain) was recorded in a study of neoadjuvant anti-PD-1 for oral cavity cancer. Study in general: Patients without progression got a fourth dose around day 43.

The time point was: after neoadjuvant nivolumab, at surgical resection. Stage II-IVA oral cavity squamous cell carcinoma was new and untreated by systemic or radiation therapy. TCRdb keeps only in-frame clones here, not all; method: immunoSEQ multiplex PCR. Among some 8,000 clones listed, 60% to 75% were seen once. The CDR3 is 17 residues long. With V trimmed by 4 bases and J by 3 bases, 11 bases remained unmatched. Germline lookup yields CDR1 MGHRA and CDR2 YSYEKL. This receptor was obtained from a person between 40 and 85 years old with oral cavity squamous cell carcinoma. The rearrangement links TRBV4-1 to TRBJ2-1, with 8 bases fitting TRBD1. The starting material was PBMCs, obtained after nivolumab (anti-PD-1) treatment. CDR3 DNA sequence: TGCGCCAGCAGCCGAAATTTACAGGGGGTCCGCTACAATGAGCAGTTCTTC. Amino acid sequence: CASSRNLQGVRYNEQFF.